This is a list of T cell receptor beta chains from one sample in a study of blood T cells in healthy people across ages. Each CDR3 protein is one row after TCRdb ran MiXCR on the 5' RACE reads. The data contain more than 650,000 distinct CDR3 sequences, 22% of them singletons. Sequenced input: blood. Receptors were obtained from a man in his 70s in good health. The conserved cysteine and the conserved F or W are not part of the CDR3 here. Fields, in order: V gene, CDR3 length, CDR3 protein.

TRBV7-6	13	ASSLGIDRNQPQH
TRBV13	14	ASSLPGVLGGNTIY
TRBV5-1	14	ASSELFRGPGNTIY
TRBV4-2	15	ASSQDIRLAGGDTQY
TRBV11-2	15	ASPGQGVIRNTGELF
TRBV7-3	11	ASSRRGEDTQY
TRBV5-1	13	ASSLTGGPEREQF
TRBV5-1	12	ASSFGWGNEKLF
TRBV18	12	ASSPESRDTEAF
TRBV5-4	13	ASRRGGAQRTEAF
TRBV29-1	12	SVESRGAWETQY
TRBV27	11	ASSLVQREGQD
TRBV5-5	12	ASSLAPGGEKLF
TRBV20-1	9	SADSNYGYT
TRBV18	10	ASSPPDNTQY
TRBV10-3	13	AISESSDQEETQY
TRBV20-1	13	SAGGQGQGNQPQH
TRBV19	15	ASSILVGQDGTDTQY
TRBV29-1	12	SVGPSGSADTQY
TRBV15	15	ATSSSRWGNSYNEQF
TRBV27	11	ASSFRYSTEAF
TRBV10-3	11	AINQGAGNTIY